One sample yielded the 24 T cell receptor beta chains listed below, sequenced in a study of blood T cell repertoires in COVID-19. Libraries were prepared by immunoSEQ multiplex PCR; TCRdb keeps only in-frame clonotypes and omits some of them. The table has 150,000 to 200,000 clones, about 76% seen once. Sequencing was performed on peripheral blood. Receptors originate from a woman between 35 and 50 years old with COVID-19, enrolled during active disease.

V gene TRBV7-2 combines with J gene TRBJ2-3; TRBD2 aligns across 9 bases. Germline CDR1 SGHTA, CDR2 FQGNSA. The CDR3 contains 18 residues. V trimming: 4 bases; J trimming: 0 bases; junction bases outside the gene matches: 11. Written as DNA, the CDR3 is TGTGCCAGCAGCTCCCCGGGGGGTAGCGGGGGTAGCACAGATACGCAGTATTTT. Protein product: CASSSPGGSGGSTDTQYF.

The chain recombines TRBV9 with TRBJ2-3; 8 nucleotides agree with TRBD1. In germline, CDR1 is SGDLS, CDR2 YYNGEE. Trimming cost V 3 bases and J 3 bases; bases outside gene matches: 12. The CDR3 is 17 amino acids. CDR3 amino acids: CASSASTTGVGTDTQYF. CDR3 sequence (DNA): TGTGCCAGCAGCGCCTCCACGACAGGGGTGGGGACAGATACGCAGTATTTT.

The V and J genes are TRBV2 and TRBJ1-1; 7 bases are shared with TRBD1. The CDR3 contains 15 residues. Trimming at V came to 6 bases and at J to 1 base, leaving 8 bases not matched to a gene. Germline V gives CDR1 SNHLY, CDR2 FYNNEI. DNA of the CDR3: TGTGCCAGCAGACCCGACAGGGTTAGGAACACTGAAGCTTTCTTT. Amino acids: CASRPDRVRNTEAFF.

Only a few counts were recorded for this clone. This sequence joins TRBV10-3 and TRBJ2-7; 8 bases agree with TRBD1. J lost 6 bases, V lost 5 bases, and 12 bases had no gene match. CDR3 length: 15 amino acids. Germline V gene sequence: CDR1 ENHRY, CDR2 SYGVKD. The CDR3 DNA follows: TGTGCCATCAGTCTCGACAGGGGCCTCTCTGGCGAGCAGTACTTC. Protein sequence: CAISLDRGLSGEQYF.

This chain links TRBV4-3 with TRBJ2-5; 7 nucleotides line up with TRBD2. V gave up 3 bases and J gave up 5 bases; unmatched junction bases: 9. The CDR3 consists of 15 residues. The germline gives CDR1 LGHNA, CDR2 YSLEER. Here the CDR3 reads CASSHNRGDGETQYF. DNA for the CDR3: TGCGCCAGCAGCCACAACCGGGGGGATGGGGAGACCCAGTACTTC.

This chain uses TRBV29-1 with TRBJ1-2; weak D call: TRBD1 (5 bases). V was pared by 7 bases and J by 8 bases, with 5 bases between. The CDR3 sequence is 8 residues long. Germline-derived CDR1 and CDR2 are SQVTM and ANQGSEA. CDR3 sequence: CSDRGYTF. The DNA of the CDR3 is TGCAGCGACAGGGGCTACACCTTC.

V usage is TRBV5-1 and J usage is TRBJ2-3, with 7 bases identical to TRBD1. Trimming at V came to 4 bases and at J to 6 bases, leaving 8 bases not matched to a gene. The CDR3 has 14 residues. CDR1 and CDR2 (germline): SGHRS, YFSETQ. The CDR3 sequence: CASSEATGWDTQYF. CDR3 in DNA: TGCGCCAGCAGCGAGGCGACAGGGTGGGATACGCAGTATTTT.

The chain recombines TRBV6-5 with TRBJ2-1; D is possibly TRBD1 (6 bases). The CDR3 is 14 residues long. The germline V gene encodes CDR1 MNHEY and CDR2 SVGAGI. The V and J ends lost 7 bases and 7 bases respectively, with 17 bases between them. The CDR3 protein is CASTWAPTGNEQFF. The CDR3 DNA sequence: TGTGCCAGCACTTGGGCCCCAACAGGGAATGAGCAGTTCTTC.

This clone was picked up a small number of times. This chain connects TRBV4-2 to TRBJ2-7; D may be TRBD2 (6 bases). Germline V gives CDR1 LGHNA, CDR2 YNFKEQ. CDR3 length: 16 amino acids. V was shortened by 4 bases and J by 0 bases, with 16 bases between the two germline ends. The CDR3 bases are TGTGCCAGCAGCCTCGGCGGGGACCGAGGCTCCTACGAGCAGTACTTC. Protein sequence: CASSLGGDRGSYEQYF.

This clone has only one observation. The chain joins TRBV2 to TRBJ1-5; D is perhaps TRBD1 (5 bases). The CDR3 is 16 amino acids. Between the trimmed V and J ends, which lost 2 bases and 6 bases, there was a span of 17 bases. Germline V gene lookup returns CDR1 SNHLY and CDR2 FYNNEI. The CDR3 DNA follows: TGTGCCAGCAGTGAATTTAGGTCAGGGTTCGGTCAGCCCCAGCATTTT. Its translation: CASSEFRSGFGQPQHF. Variable domain in full (rest from reference TRBV2 and TRBJ1-5): EPEVTQTPSHQVTQMGQEVILRCVPISNHLYFYWYRQILGQKVEFLVSFYNNEISEKSEIFDDQFSVERPDGSNFTLKIRSTKLEDSAMYFCASSEFRSGFGQPQHFGDGTRLSIL.

Comments on this clone: Other nucleotide sequences from this sample produce the same CDR3. This rearrangement joins TRBV18 to TRBJ2-7; 8 bases agree with TRBD1. The germline V gene has CDR1 KGHSH and CDR2 LQKENI. CDR3 length equals 14 residues. The trim removed 1 base at V and 2 bases at J, leaving 1 base unmatched. The CDR3 DNA reads as TGTGCCAGCTCACCACGACAGGGGACCTACGAGCAGTACTTC. Its translation is CASSPRQGTYEQYF.

The chain has TRBV7-7 and TRBJ2-1; 8 nucleotides match TRBD1. The V segment lost 5 bases and the J segment 8 bases; nucleotides outside the gene matches: 5. Germline CDR1 SSHAT, CDR2 FNYEAQ (reference sequence). The CDR3 sequence is 13 residues long. The DNA for the CDR3 is TGTGCCAGCAGCCGTGACAGGGGCGATGAGCAGTTCTTC. Protein: CASSRDRGDEQFF.

The chain is built from TRBV19 and TRBJ2-3, with 9 bases identical to TRBD2. Germline lookup yields CDR1 LNHDA and CDR2 SQIVND (reference sequence). Trimming at V came to 5 bases and at J to 4 bases, leaving 10 bases not matched to a gene. The CDR3 is 16 residues long. DNA for the CDR3: TGTGCCAGTAGTCCCGATATAGCGGGAGTGTCAGATACGCAGTATTTT. Translated, it gives CASSPDIAGVSDTQYF.

CDR3 coding DNA: TGTGCCTGGAGTTTTGACTTAAGCGGGAGGGCCCATCGAAAGTACTTC. This sequence encodes CAWSFDLSGRAHRKYF. The genes are TRBV30 and TRBJ2-7; 10 positions match TRBD2. The CDR3 loop spans 16 amino acids. V lost 2 bases, J lost 11 bases, and 18 bases stayed unmatched. CDR1 is GTSNPN and CDR2 is SVGIG in the germline V gene (reference sequence).

This clone was detected a few times. The chain uses TRBV7-8 and TRBJ2-3; TRBD2 matches 12 bases. CDR1 is SGHVS and CDR2 is FQNEAQ in the germline V gene. CDR3 length: 15 amino acids. With 3 bases clipped from V and 3 bases from J, the junction kept 1 base outside the gene matches. This chain's CDR3 is CASSFGTSGTDTQYF. In nucleotides, the CDR3 is TGTGCCAGCAGCTTCGGGACTAGCGGGACAGATACGCAGTATTTT. The full variable domain, in which reference TRBV7-8 and TRBJ2-3 provide the parts outside the CDR3, is GAGVSQSPRYKVAKRGQDVALRCDPISGHVSLFWYQQALGQGPEFLTYFQNEAQLDKSGLPSDRFFAERPEGSVSTLKIQRTQQEDSAVYLCASSFGTSGTDTQYFGPGTRLTVL.

The J gene is TRBJ2-7, the V gene TRBV12-3 or TRBV12-4; D is uncertain. Deletions cut 6 bases from V and 4 bases from J, with 13 bases between. The CDR3 contains 13 residues. The CDR3 region is CASSHTHLYEQYF. The CDR3 nucleotides are TGTGCCAGCAGCCATACACACCTTTACGAGCAGTACTTC.

V and J are TRBV9 and TRBJ2-5; the D gene is possibly TRBD1 (6 bases). Germline V lookup: CDR1 SGDLS, CDR2 YYNGEE. The CDR3 has 15 amino acids. The V and J ends lost 0 bases and 4 bases respectively, with 13 bases between them. DNA for the CDR3: TGTGCCAGCAGCGTAGGGAATTTAGGGGGAGAGACCCAGTACTTC. Its translation: CASSVGNLGGETQYF.

The CDR3 region is CASGRDRTNEKLFF. DNA for the CDR3: TGTGCCAGCGGCCGGGACAGAACTAATGAAAAACTGTTTTTT. This sequence joins TRBV27 and TRBJ1-4; 7 bases fit TRBD1. CDR3 size: 14 residues. V was clipped by 8 bases and J by 1 base; unmatched bases: 4. Looked up from germline, CDR1 is MNHEY and CDR2 is SMNVEV (reference sequence).

The J gene is TRBJ1-1, the V gene TRBV9, with a possible D match to TRBD1 (5 bases). Per germline, CDR1 SGDLS and CDR2 YYNGEE. The CDR3 has 12 amino acids. With 4 bases removed from V and 7 bases from J, the gap between germline ends came to 11 bases. The CDR3 nucleotides are TGTGCCAGCAGCCTTGGGGGAGGTGAAGCTTTCTTT. Residues: CASSLGGGEAFF.

This clone occurred a few times. One end of the junction varies from germline; a read error may be responsible. The rearrangement uses TRBV9 and TRBJ2-1, with a possible D match to TRBD2 (6 bases). The CDR3 totals 15 residues. Germline CDR1 and CDR2: SGDLS and YYNGEE. The CDR3 is CASSLASDPYSEQFF. For the CDR3, the DNA is TGTGCCAGCAGCCTCGCTAGCGACCCATACAGTGAGCAGTTCTTC.

This sequence joins TRBV5-8 and TRBJ2-7; D is ambiguous. V shed 4 bases and J shed 0 bases, with 14 bases lying between them. CDR1 is SGHTS and CDR2 is YDEGEE in the germline V gene. The CDR3 runs 15 residues. Written as DNA, the CDR3 is TGTGCCAGCAGCCTGGGAAGTTGGAGCTCCTACGAGCAGTACTTC. This sequence encodes CASSLGSWSSYEQYF. Combining the CDR3 with reference TRBV5-8 and TRBJ2-7 gives the whole variable domain EAGVTQSPTHLIKTRGQQATLRCSPISGHTSVYWYQQALGLGLQFLLWYDEGEERNRGNFPPRFSGRQFPNYSSELNVNALELEDSALYLCASSLGSWSSYEQYFGPGTRLTVT.

This clone came up a few times. Other DNA sequences in this sample translate to the same CDR3. The chain links TRBV10-3 to TRBJ1-5, with D possibly being TRBD1 (5 bases). Deletions cut 0 bases from V and 7 bases from J, with 10 bases between. This CDR3 is 14 amino acids long. Germline CDR1 reads ENHRY; CDR2 reads SYGVKD. CDR3 region: CAISESTGRQPQHF. The DNA for the CDR3 is TGTGCCATCAGTGAGTCTACAGGCCGACAGCCCCAGCATTTT.

The chain recombines TRBV7-8 with TRBJ1-1, with D hard to call. In germline, CDR1 is SGHVS, CDR2 FQNEAQ. The CDR3 spans 15 residues. V lost 1 base and J lost 0, with 9 bases in between. CDR3 amino acids: CASSLDYQLNTEAFF. In nucleotides, the CDR3 is TGTGCCAGCAGCTTAGACTATCAGCTGAACACTGAAGCTTTCTTT.

This clone was observed once. Written as DNA, the CDR3 is TGTGCCAGCCGGGACAGTCTCGTTCGGGCCGGGGAGCTGTTTTTT. Protein product: CASRDSLVRAGELFF. J is TRBJ2-2 and V is TRBV27; 7 positions match TRBD1. The CDR3 runs to 15 residues. The germline V gene encodes CDR1 MNHEY and CDR2 SMNVEV (reference sequence). V lost 8 bases to trimming and J lost 6 bases; unmatched junction nucleotides: 12.